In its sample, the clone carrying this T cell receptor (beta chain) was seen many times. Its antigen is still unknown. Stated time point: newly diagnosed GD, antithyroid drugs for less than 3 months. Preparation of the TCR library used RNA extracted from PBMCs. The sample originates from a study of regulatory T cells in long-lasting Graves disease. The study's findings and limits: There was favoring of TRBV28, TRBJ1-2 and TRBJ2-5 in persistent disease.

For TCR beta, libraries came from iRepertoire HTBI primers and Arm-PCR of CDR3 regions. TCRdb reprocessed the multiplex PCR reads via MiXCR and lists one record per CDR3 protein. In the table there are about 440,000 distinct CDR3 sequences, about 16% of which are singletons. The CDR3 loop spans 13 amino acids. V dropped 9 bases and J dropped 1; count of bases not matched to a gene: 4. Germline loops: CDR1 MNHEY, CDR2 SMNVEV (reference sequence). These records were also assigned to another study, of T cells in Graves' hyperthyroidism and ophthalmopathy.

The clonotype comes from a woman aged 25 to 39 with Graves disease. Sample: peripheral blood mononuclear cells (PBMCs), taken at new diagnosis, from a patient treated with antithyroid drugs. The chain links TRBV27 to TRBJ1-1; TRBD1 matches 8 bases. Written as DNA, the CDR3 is TGTGCCAGTCGGACAGGGACGAACACTGAAGCTTTCTTT. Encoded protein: CASRTGTNTEAFF.